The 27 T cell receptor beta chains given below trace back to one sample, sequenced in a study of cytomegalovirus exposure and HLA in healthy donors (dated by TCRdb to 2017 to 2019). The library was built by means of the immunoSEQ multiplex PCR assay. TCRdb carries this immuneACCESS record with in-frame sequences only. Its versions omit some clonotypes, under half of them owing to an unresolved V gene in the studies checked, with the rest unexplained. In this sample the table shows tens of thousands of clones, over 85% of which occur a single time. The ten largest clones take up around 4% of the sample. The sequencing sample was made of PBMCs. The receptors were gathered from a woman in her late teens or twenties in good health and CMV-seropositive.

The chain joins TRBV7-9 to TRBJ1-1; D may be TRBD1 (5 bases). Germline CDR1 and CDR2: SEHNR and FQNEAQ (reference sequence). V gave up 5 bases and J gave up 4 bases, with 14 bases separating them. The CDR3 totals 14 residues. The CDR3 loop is CASSLSGGGTEAFF. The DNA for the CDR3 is TGTGCCAGCAGCCTTTCCGGGGGGGGCACTGAAGCTTTCTTT. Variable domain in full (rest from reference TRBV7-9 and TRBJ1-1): DTGVSQNPRHKITKRGQNVTFRCDPISEHNRLYWYRQTLGQGPEFLTYFQNEAQLEKSRLLSDRFSAERPKGSFSTLEIQRTEQGDSAMYLCASSLSGGGTEAFFGQGTRLTVV.

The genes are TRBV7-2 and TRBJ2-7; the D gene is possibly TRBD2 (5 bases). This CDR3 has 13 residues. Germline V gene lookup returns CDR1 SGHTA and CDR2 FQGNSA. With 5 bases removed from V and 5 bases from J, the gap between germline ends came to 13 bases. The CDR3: CASSMSSLHEQYF. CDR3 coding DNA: TGTGCCAGCAGCATGTCTAGCCTCCACGAGCAGTACTTC.

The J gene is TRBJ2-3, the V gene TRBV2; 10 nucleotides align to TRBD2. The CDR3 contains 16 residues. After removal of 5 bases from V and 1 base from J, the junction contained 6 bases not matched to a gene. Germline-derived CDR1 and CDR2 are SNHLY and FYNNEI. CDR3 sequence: CASSRGLAERTDTQYF. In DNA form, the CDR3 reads TGTGCCAGCAGTCGAGGACTAGCGGAACGCACAGATACGCAGTATTTT.

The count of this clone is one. The CDR3 DNA follows: TGTGCCTGGAGCCATATAGCGGAAAAACTGTTTTTT. This encodes CAWSHIAEKLFF. V gene TRBV30 combines with J gene TRBJ1-4; D not certain. V lost 3 bases and J 8 bases, leaving 10 bases between the germline ends. CDR3 length: 12 residues. CDR1 GTSNPN and CDR2 SVGIG come from the germline V gene (reference sequence).

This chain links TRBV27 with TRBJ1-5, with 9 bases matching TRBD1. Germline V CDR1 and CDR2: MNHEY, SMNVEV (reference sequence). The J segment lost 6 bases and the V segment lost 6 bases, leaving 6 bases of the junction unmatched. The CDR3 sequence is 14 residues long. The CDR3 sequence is CASRSQGAFQPQHF. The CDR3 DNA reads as TGTGCCAGCAGGTCACAGGGGGCGTTTCAGCCCCAGCATTTT.

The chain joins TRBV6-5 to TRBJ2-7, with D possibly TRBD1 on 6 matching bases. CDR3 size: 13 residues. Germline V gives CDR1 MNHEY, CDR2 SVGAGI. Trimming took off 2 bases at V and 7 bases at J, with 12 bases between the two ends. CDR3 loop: CASSYGQGGEQYF. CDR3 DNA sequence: TGTGCCAGCAGTTACGGCCAAGGGGGAGAGCAGTACTTC.

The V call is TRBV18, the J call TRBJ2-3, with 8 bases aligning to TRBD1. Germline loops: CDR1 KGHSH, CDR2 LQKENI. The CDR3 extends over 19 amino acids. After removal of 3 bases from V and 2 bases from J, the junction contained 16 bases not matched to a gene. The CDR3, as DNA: TGTGCCAGCTCACCTACGAGGACAGGGAGAGTTTTGGCCACAGATACGCAGTATTTT. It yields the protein CASSPTRTGRVLATDTQYF.

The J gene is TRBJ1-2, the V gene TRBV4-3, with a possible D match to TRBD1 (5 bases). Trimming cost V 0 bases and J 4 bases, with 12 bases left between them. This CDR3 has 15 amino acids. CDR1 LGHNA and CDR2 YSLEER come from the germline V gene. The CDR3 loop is CASSQEMGQGYGYTF. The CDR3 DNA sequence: TGCGCCAGCAGCCAAGAGATGGGTCAGGGCTATGGCTACACCTTC.

The CDR3 loop is CASSLAGGLNEQFF. The CDR3 DNA is TGCGCCAGCAGCTTAGCGGGGGGGCTTAATGAGCAGTTCTTC. The chain employs TRBV5-1 and TRBJ2-1; 10 bases align to TRBD2. CDR1 and CDR2 (germline): SGHRS, YFSETQ. V dropped 2 bases and J dropped 7; count of bases not matched to a gene: 3. CDR3 length: 14 amino acids.

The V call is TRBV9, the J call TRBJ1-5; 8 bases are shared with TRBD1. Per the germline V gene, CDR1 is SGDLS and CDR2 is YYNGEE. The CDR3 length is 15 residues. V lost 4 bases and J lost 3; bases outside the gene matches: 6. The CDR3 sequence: CASSPTGGDNQPQHF. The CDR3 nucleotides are TGTGCCAGCAGCCCCACAGGGGGTGACAATCAGCCCCAGCATTTT.

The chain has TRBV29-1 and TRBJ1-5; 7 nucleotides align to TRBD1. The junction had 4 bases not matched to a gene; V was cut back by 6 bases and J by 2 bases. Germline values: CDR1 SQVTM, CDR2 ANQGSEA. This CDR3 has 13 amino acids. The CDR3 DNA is TGCAGCGTGAGGACAGGAGGCAATCAGCCCCAGCATTTT. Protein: CSVRTGGNQPQHF.

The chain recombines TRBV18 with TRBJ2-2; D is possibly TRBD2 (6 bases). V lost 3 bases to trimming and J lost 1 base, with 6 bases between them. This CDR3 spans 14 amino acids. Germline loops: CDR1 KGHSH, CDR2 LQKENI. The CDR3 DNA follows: TGTGCCAGCTCACCGGGGGGGAACACCGGGGAGCTGTTTTTT. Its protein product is CASSPGGNTGELFF.

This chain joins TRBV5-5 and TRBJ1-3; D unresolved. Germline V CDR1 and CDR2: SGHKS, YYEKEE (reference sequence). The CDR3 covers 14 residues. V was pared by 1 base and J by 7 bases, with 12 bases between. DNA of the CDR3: TGTGCCAGCAGCTTGTTGGCCTTCGGGAACACCATATATTTT. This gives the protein CASSLLAFGNTIYF.

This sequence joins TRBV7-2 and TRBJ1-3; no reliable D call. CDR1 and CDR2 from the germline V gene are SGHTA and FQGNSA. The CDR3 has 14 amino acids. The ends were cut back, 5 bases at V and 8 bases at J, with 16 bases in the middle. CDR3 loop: CASSPLVLSDTIYF. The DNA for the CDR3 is TGTGCCAGCAGCCCCCTCGTGTTGTCGGACACCATATATTTT. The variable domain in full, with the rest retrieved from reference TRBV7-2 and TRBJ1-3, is GAGVSQSPSNKVTEKGKDVELRCDPISGHTALYWYRQSLGQGLEFLIYFQGNSAPDKSGLPSDRFSAERTGGSVSTLTIQRTQQEDSAVYLCASSPLVLSDTIYFGEGSWLTVV.

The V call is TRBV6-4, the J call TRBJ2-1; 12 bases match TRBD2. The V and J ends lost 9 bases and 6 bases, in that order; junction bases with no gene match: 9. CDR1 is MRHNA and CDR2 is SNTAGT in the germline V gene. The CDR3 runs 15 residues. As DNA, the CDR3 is TGTGCCAGTTCCCAGACTAGCGGGGGTGGCAATGAGCAGTTCTTC. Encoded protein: CASSQTSGGGNEQFF.

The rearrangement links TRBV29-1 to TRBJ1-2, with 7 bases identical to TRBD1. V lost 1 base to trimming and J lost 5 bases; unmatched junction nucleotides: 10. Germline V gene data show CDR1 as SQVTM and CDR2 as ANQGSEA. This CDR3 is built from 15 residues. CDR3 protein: CSVEGFGTEGYGYTF. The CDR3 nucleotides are TGCAGCGTTGAAGGTTTCGGGACAGAGGGTTATGGCTACACCTTC.

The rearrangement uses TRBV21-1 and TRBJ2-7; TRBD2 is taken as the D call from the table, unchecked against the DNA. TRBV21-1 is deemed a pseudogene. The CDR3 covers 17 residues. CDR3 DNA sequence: TGTGCCAGCAGCAAACAAGGTGCGCTAGCGGGAGCCTACGAGCAGTACTTC. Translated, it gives CASSKQGALAGAYEQYF.

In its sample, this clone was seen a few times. Here the CDR3 DNA reads TGCGCCAGCAGCCACGGGACTAGCGTTCCCGGGGAGCTGTTTTTT. It is translated as CASSHGTSVPGELFF. J is TRBJ2-2 and V is TRBV4-1; 10 bases are a match to TRBD2. The CDR3 loop spans 15 amino acids. CDR1 and CDR2 (germline): MGHRA, YSYEKL. Trimming took 3 bases from V and 6 from J; bases not matched to a gene: 4.

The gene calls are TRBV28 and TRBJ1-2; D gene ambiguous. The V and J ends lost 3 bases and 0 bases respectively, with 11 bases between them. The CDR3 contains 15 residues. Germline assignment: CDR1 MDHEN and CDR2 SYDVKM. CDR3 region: CASSLAGTANYGYTF. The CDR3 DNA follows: TGTGCCAGCAGTTTGGCCGGTACAGCTAACTATGGCTACACCTTC.

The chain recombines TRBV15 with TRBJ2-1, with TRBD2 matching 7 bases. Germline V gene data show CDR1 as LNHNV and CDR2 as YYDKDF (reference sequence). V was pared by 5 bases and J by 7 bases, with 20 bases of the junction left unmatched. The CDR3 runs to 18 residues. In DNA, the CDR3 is TGTGCCACCAGCGGGAGGGTGAGTCAGTCAAGGACGGCGAATGAGCAGTTCTTC. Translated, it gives CATSGRVSQSRTANEQFF.

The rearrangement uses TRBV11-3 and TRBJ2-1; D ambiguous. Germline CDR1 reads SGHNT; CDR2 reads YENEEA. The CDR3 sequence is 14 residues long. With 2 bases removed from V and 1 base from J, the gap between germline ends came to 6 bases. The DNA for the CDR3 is TGTGCCAGCAGCTTAACTTCATCCTACAATGAGCAGTTCTTC. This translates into CASSLTSSYNEQFF.

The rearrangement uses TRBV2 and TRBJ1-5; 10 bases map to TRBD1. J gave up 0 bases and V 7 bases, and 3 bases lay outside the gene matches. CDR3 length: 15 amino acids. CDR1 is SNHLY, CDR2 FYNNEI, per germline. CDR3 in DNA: TGTGCCAGCAAGCGGGACAGGGGTAGCAATCAGCCCCAGCATTTT. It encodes CASKRDRGSNQPQHF.

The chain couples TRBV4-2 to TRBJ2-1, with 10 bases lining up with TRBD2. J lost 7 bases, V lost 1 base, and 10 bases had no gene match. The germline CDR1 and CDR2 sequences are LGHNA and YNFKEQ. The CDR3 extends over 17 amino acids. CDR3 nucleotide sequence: TGTGCCAGCAGCCAAGGACTAGCGGGTTCAACGGAGAATGAGCAGTTCTTC. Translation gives CASSQGLAGSTENEQFF.

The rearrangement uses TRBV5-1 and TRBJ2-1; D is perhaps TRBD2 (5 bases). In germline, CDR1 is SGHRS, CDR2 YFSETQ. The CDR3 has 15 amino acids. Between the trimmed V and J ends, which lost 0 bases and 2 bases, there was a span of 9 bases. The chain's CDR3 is CASSLGPGTYNEQFF. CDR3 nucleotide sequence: TGCGCCAGCAGCTTGGGCCCGGGAACCTACAATGAGCAGTTCTTC.

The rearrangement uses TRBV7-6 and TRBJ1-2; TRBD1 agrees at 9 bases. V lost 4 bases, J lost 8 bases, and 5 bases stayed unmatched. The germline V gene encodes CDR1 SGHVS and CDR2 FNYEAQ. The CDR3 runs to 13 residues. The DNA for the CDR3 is TGTGCCAGCAGCTCTGGGACAGGGAAAGGCTACACCTTC. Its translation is CASSSGTGKGYTF.

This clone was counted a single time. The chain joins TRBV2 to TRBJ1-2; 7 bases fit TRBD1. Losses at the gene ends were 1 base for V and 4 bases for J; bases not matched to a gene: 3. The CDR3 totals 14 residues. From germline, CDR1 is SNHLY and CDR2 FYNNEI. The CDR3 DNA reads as TGTGCCAGCAGTGAAGGACAGGGAGGCTATGGCTACACCTTC. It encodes CASSEGQGGYGYTF.

The CDR3 bases are TGCAGCGTTGAGGTTACAGGCTATGAGCAGTTCTTC. Protein: CSVEVTGYEQFF. The chain joins TRBV29-1 to TRBJ2-1, with D possibly TRBD1 on 5 matching bases. V lost 3 bases, J lost 8 bases, and 11 bases lay in between. Germline assignment: CDR1 SQVTM and CDR2 ANQGSEA. The length of the CDR3 is 12 residues.